Below, 25 T cell receptor beta chains from the same sample are listed, as sequenced in a study of human T cells and chemical hapten exposure. Time point noted: patch test 2, 6 weeks after DPC sensitization. Stated treatment: therapeutic diphenylcyclopropenone sensitization with weekly scalp DPC. TCRdb processed the RACE reads anew with MiXCR; each CDR3 protein has one entry. The sample includes 96,000 or so distinct CDR3 sequences, roughly a tenth of them seen just once. The input for sequencing was whole blood, taken in connection with sensitization to the hapten diphenylcyclopropenone (DPC). These receptors were collected from a woman aged 40 to 55 with alopecia areata. Some clones in this sample may be carry-over from other donors' samples.

The rearrangement joins TRBV4-1 to TRBJ2-7, with D possibly called TRBD1 or TRBD2 (5 bases each). Trimming pared 4 bases from V and 6 bases from J, leaving 16 bases between. Per germline, CDR1 MGHRA and CDR2 YSYEKL. The CDR3 length is 14 residues. For the CDR3, the DNA is TGCGCCAGCAGCCTCCCGGGGCCGTGGGGCGAGCAGTACTTC. Amino acids: CASSLPGPWGEQYF.

This clonotype has a count of ten or more. This chain uses TRBV29-1 with TRBJ2-7, with D perhaps matching TRBD1 or TRBD2 (5 bases each). Germline CDR1 is SQVTM and CDR2 is ANQGSEA. The CDR3 is 13 amino acids. Trimming stripped 4 bases from V and 5 bases from J, with 15 bases between. The CDR3 is CSVGVGPRDEQYF. CDR3 DNA sequence: TGCAGCGTTGGGGTGGGACCCCGCGACGAGCAGTACTTC.

This chain joins TRBV5-5 and TRBJ2-7; TRBD1 matches 7 bases. Germline CDR1 reads SGHKS; CDR2 reads YYEKEE (reference sequence). V lost 5 bases to trimming and J lost 0 bases; unmatched junction nucleotides: 8. This CDR3 has 15 amino acids. CDR3 amino acids: CASRAGTVSSYEQYF. The CDR3 nucleotides are TGTGCCAGCAGGGCCGGGACAGTGAGCTCCTACGAGCAGTACTTC.

Only a few counts were recorded for this clonotype. The chain is built from TRBV30 and TRBJ2-1; 13 bases align to TRBD2. V lost 4 bases, J lost 7 bases, and 4 bases stayed unmatched. Germline V lookup: CDR1 GTSNPN, CDR2 SVGIG (reference sequence). The CDR3 consists of 14 residues. The CDR3 region has the DNA TGTGCCTGGAATCGACTAGCGGGAGGAAATGAGCAGTTCTTC. Protein sequence: CAWNRLAGGNEQFF.

The sample holds one count of this clonotype. This rearrangement joins TRBV24-1 to TRBJ2-5, with D perhaps matching TRBD1 (6 bases). V lost 7 bases and J lost 0, with 14 bases in between. Germline V CDR1 and CDR2: KGHDR, SFDVKD. The CDR3 sequence is 15 residues long. The CDR3 DNA reads TGTGCCACCAGCGATAGGACAGAGCACCAAGAGACCCAGTACTTC. Encoded protein: CATSDRTEHQETQYF.

This chain uses TRBV7-2 with TRBJ2-1; no definite D call. The CDR3 is 16 amino acids. The V and J ends lost 1 base and 6 bases respectively, with 16 bases between them. The germline V gene has CDR1 SGHTA and CDR2 FQGNSA. The CDR3 DNA follows: TGTGCCAGCAGCTTAGGAGGTCTCCCCAACATCAATGAGCAGTTCTTC. Encoded protein: CASSLGGLPNINEQFF.

The sample holds a few counts of this clonotype. The chain recombines TRBV11-2 with TRBJ2-1; the D gene could be TRBD1 or TRBD2 (5 bases each). The CDR3 is made up of 15 amino acids. Trimming cost V 4 bases and J 6 bases, with 16 bases left between them. Per germline, CDR1 SGHAT and CDR2 FQNNGV. Here the CDR3 reads CASSSQPGRGNEQFF. CDR3 coding DNA: TGTGCCAGCAGCTCCCAGCCGGGACGAGGCAATGAGCAGTTCTTC.

This clonotype was counted at least ten times. The gene calls are TRBV5-1 and TRBJ2-1; 12 bases match TRBD2. Germline V CDR1 and CDR2: SGHRS, YFSETQ. The trim removed 4 bases at V and 6 bases at J, leaving 5 bases unmatched. The CDR3 runs to 15 residues. The CDR3 coding sequence is TGCGCCAGCAGCCCTCTAGCGGGAGGGTTCAATGAGCAGTTCTTC. Protein: CASSPLAGGFNEQFF. Filled out from reference TRBV5-1 and TRBJ2-1, the complete variable domain reads KAGVTQTPRYLIKTRGQQVTLSCSPISGHRSVSWYQQTPGQGLQFLFEYFSETQRNKGNFPGRFSGRQFSNSRSEMNVSTLELGDSALYLCASSPLAGGFNEQFFGPGTRLTVL.

This clonotype was seen a handful of times. V and J are TRBV3-1 and TRBJ2-1; possible D gene TRBD1, 6 bases. The CDR3 sequence is 18 residues long. Germline loops: CDR1 LGHDT, CDR2 YNNKEL (reference sequence). V was cut by 3 bases and J by 8 bases, with 26 bases left in between. The CDR3: CASSQNNTVNTQGYEQFF. Here the CDR3 DNA reads TGTGCCAGCAGCCAGAATAATACTGTGAATACACAGGGATATGAGCAGTTCTTC.

This clonotype was detected ten times or more. The chain carries TRBV6-4 and TRBJ2-6, with D unresolved. V dropped 6 bases and J dropped 0 bases, with 12 bases sitting between them. The V gene's germline CDR1 is MRHNA and CDR2 SNTAGT. This CDR3 region has 16 residues. The CDR3 sequence: CASSPRLTSGANVLTF. As DNA, the CDR3 is TGTGCCAGCAGCCCCCGGCTGACCTCTGGGGCCAACGTCCTGACTTTC.

The chain recombines TRBV6-5 with TRBJ2-7; 11 bases are shared with TRBD2. This CDR3 contains 15 residues. V trimming: 6 bases; J trimming: 6 bases; junction bases outside the gene matches: 10. The germline CDR1 and CDR2 sequences are MNHEY and SVGAGI. The DNA of the CDR3 is TGTGCCAGCAGATCCGTAGCGGGAGGGCCGGGCGAGCAGTACTTC. Encoded protein: CASRSVAGGPGEQYF.

This clonotype has a handful of counts. The rearrangement joins TRBV3-2 to TRBJ2-2; no check of the table's D call, TRBD2, against the DNA was made. TRBV3-2 has pseudogene status. The CDR3 covers 16 residues. The DNA of the CDR3 is TGTGCCAGCAGCCGAGTAGCGGAACCGAACACCGGGGAGCTGTTTTTT. Its protein is CASSRVAEPNTGELFF.

This clonotype was seen at least ten times. This CDR3 is CSARTGRFQETQYF. In nucleotides, the CDR3 is TGCAGTGCTCGTACCGGGAGGTTCCAAGAGACCCAGTACTTC. This chain uses TRBV20-1 with TRBJ2-5; 7 bases map to TRBD2. The CDR3 runs 14 residues. Germline V CDR1 and CDR2: DFQATT, SNEGSKA (reference sequence). V was clipped by 5 bases and J by 1 base; unmatched bases: 7.

The rearrangement uses TRBV6-2 or TRBV6-3 and TRBJ2-7; D remains unclear. The CDR3 spans 12 residues. V lost 6 bases to trimming and J lost 7 bases, with 13 bases between them. Looked up from germline, CDR1 is MNHEY and CDR2 is SVGEGT. As DNA, the CDR3 is TGTGCCAGCAGCAACCCCGCCTTTGAGCAGTACTTC. Protein: CASSNPAFEQYF.

A few counts support this clonotype. This rearrangement joins TRBV4-3 to TRBJ2-7, with D unclear. V was shortened by 0 bases and J by 3 bases, with 15 bases between the two germline ends. The CDR3 length is 16 residues. Germline lookup yields CDR1 LGHNA and CDR2 YSLEER. CDR3 amino acids: CASSQDPKDRYYEQYF. The CDR3 DNA reads as TGCGCCAGCAGCCAAGATCCGAAGGACCGGTACTACGAGCAGTACTTC.

This clonotype was seen ten or more times. The chain joins TRBV29-1 to TRBJ1-2; D remains unclear. Between the trimmed V and J ends, which lost 2 bases and 2 bases, there was a span of 6 bases. Per the germline V gene, CDR1 is SQVTM and CDR2 is ANQGSEA. This CDR3 is built from 12 residues. The CDR3, as DNA: TGCAGCGTTGAAATCGGGAACTATGGCTACACCTTC. Amino acid sequence: CSVEIGNYGYTF. Variable domain in full (rest from reference TRBV29-1 and TRBJ1-2): SAVISQKPSRDICQRGTSLTIQCQVDSQVTMMFWYRQQPGQSLTLIATANQGSEATYESGFVIDKFPISRPNLTFSTLTVSNMSPEDSSIYLCSVEIGNYGYTFGSGTRLTVV.

This clonotype was found a few times. The chain links TRBV27 to TRBJ2-7; perhaps TRBD2 as D (6 bases). This CDR3 spans 16 amino acids. V shed 8 bases and J shed 2 bases, with 22 bases lying between them. The germline gives CDR1 MNHEY, CDR2 SMNVEV (reference sequence). CDR3 sequence (DNA): TGTGCCAGCTTTTTCCGCGGAGGGAAAACCACCTACGAGCAGTACTTC. This codes for CASFFRGGKTTYEQYF.

The sample holds a few counts of this clonotype. The germline gene is not matched at one end of the junction; a read error may be the cause. The chain carries TRBV7-7 and TRBJ2-5, with 8 bases aligning to TRBD1. The CDR3 sequence is 13 residues long. Germline lookup yields CDR1 SSHAT and CDR2 FNYEAQ (reference sequence). The CDR3 sequence: CASSFGQGLAQYF. The DNA for the CDR3 is TGTGCTAGCAGCTTTGGACAGGGTCTGGCCCAGTACTTC. The complete variable domain, with remaining parts taken from reference TRBV7-7 and TRBJ2-5, reads GAGVSQSPRYKVTKRGQDVTLRCDPISSHATLYWYQQALGQGPEFLTYFNYEAQPDKSGLPSDRFSAERPEGSISTLTIQRTEQRDSAMYRCASSFGQGLAQYFGPGTRLLVL.

V is TRBV5-1 and J is TRBJ1-5; a weak D match, TRBD1 (5 bases). The CDR3 covers 14 residues. V lost 4 bases and J lost 7, with 15 bases in between. In germline, CDR1 is SGHRS, CDR2 YFSETQ. The CDR3 sequence is CASSPGLWGQPQHF. Written as DNA, the CDR3 is TGCGCCAGCAGCCCTGGCCTGTGGGGGCAGCCCCAGCATTTT.

The V and J genes are TRBV4-3 and TRBJ2-5; 7 positions match TRBD1. J gave up 5 bases and V 5 bases, and 14 bases lay outside the gene matches. Germline-derived CDR1 and CDR2 are LGHNA and YSLEER. The CDR3 consists of 16 residues. CDR3 bases: TGCGCCAGCAGCTCAACAGGGGCAGGAGTCGTGGAGACCCAGTACTTC. This encodes CASSSTGAGVVETQYF.

This clonotype occurred many times. Written as DNA, the CDR3 is TGCAGTGCTACTAGCGAGTTTTCCTACGAGCAGTACTTC. Its translation is CSATSEFSYEQYF. The genes are TRBV20-1 and TRBJ2-7; D is perhaps TRBD2 (6 bases). This CDR3 is built from 13 residues. CDR1 is DFQATT and CDR2 is SNEGSKA in the germline V gene (reference sequence). Trimming pared 4 bases from V and 1 base from J, leaving 11 bases between.

In its sample, this clonotype was seen many times. The J gene is TRBJ2-7, the V gene TRBV6-2 or TRBV6-3; a weak D match, TRBD2 (6 bases). Per the germline V gene, CDR1 is MNHEY and CDR2 is SVGEGT. V lost 2 bases and J 2 bases, leaving 19 bases between the germline ends. The CDR3 loop spans 17 amino acids. CDR3 DNA sequence: TGTGCCAGCAGTTACAATCGAGACCGGGGGTTTACCTACGAGCAGTACTTC. Its translation is CASSYNRDRGFTYEQYF.

This clonotype was detected many times. The chain is built from TRBV6-1 and TRBJ1-1, with 9 nucleotides matching TRBD1. The CDR3 extends over 14 amino acids. The germline gives CDR1 MNHNS, CDR2 SASEGT. Trimming took 7 bases from V and 5 from J; bases not matched to a gene: 8. This CDR3 is CASTVDRGGTEAFF. The CDR3 DNA reads as TGTGCCAGCACGGTGGACAGGGGAGGGACTGAAGCTTTCTTT.

At least ten counts were recorded for this clonotype. The V gene is TRBV5-1, the J gene TRBJ1-1; 9 positions match TRBD1. The CDR3 covers 14 residues. Germline CDR1 is SGHRS and CDR2 is YFSETQ. Unmatched junction bases numbered 4, after V lost 3 bases and J lost 4 bases. The CDR3 is CASSSQGARTEAFF. The DNA of the CDR3 is TGCGCCAGCAGCTCACAGGGGGCGCGCACTGAAGCTTTCTTT.

This clonotype was counted ten times or more. The chain is built from TRBV7-6 and TRBJ1-5, with a tentative D call TRBD1 (5 bases). The CDR3 covers 16 residues. Trimming took 1 base from V and 0 from J, leaving 10 bases between them. CDR1 and CDR2 from the germline V gene are SGHVS and FNYEAQ. CDR3 amino acids: CASSLGGRYSNQPQHF. The CDR3 DNA reads as TGTGCCAGCAGCTTAGGGGGCAGGTATAGCAATCAGCCCCAGCATTTT.